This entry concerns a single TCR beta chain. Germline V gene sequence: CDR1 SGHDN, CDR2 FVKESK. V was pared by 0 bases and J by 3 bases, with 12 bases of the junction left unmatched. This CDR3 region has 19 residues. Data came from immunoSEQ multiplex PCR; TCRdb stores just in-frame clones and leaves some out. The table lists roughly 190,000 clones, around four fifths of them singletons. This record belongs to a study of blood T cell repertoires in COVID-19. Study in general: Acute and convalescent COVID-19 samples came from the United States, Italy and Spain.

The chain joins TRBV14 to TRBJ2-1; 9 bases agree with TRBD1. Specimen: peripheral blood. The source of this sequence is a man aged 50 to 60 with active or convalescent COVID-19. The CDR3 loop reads CASSQDIRLDRGDYNEQFF. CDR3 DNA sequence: TGTGCCAGCAGCCAAGATATAAGGCTGGACAGGGGTGACTACAATGAGCAGTTCTTC. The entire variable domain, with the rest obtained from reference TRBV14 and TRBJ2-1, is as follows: EAGVTQFPSHSVIEKGQTVTLRCDPISGHDNLYWYRRVMGKEIKFLLHFVKESKQDESGMPNNRFLAERTGGTYSTLKVQPAELEDSGVYFCASSQDIRLDRGDYNEQFFGPGTRLTVL.